This TCR beta chain was sequenced for a study of response to subunit inactivated influenza vaccine. Using its own MiXCR run on the RT-PCR reads, TCRdb lists one record per CDR3 protein. The sample has about 540,000 distinct CDR3 sequences, roughly a quarter seen once. This clonotype was found a few times. From germline, CDR1 is LGHDT and CDR2 YNNKEL (reference sequence). The CDR3 length is 14 residues. V was trimmed by 0 bases and J by 4 bases, leaving 9 bases between them. These data were also reused for a study on T cells expressing NK-cell markers. That paper states: With UMIs, 5'RACE template switching was used to make TCR beta cDNA. Only alpha-beta TCR T cells were sorted in several experiments, using an anti-gamma-delta TCR antibody. For several donors, these clonotypes were likewise the leading ones in the CD3+CD56-NKG2C+ fraction.

The V call is TRBV3-1, the J call TRBJ1-2, with D tentatively TRBD1 (5 bases). Source: CD4+ T cells sorted from PBMCs, taken less than 13 days after vaccination. This receptor was obtained from a man between 45 and 60 years old who received an inactivated influenza vaccine. CDR3: CASSQDIGGYGYTF. CDR3 DNA: TGTGCCAGCAGCCAAGATATCGGGGGCTATGGCTACACCTTC.